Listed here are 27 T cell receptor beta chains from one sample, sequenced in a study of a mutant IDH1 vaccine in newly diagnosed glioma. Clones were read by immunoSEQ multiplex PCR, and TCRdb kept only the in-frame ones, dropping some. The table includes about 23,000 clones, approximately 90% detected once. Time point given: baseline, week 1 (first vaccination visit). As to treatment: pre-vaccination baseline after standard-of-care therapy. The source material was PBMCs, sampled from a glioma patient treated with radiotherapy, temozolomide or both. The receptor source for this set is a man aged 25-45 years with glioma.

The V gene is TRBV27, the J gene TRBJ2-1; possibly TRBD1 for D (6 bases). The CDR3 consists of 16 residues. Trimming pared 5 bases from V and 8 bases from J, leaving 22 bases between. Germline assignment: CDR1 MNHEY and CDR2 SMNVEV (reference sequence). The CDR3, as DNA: TGTGCCAGCAGTCAGGACAGACTCGTTTATAATGATGAGCAGTTCTTC. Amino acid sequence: CASSQDRLVYNDEQFF.

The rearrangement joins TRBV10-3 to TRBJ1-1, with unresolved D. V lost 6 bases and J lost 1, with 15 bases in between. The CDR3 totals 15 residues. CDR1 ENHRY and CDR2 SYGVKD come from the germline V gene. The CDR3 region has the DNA TGTGCCATCAGGCAGACTGGCGGAGGGAACACTGAAGCTTTCTTT. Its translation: CAIRQTGGGNTEAFF.

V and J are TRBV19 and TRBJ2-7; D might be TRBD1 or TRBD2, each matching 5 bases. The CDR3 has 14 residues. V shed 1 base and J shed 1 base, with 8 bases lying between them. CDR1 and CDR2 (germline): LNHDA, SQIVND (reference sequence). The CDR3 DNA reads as TGTGCCAGTAGTATAGTTGGGGGATCCTACGAGCAGTACTTC. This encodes CASSIVGGSYEQYF.

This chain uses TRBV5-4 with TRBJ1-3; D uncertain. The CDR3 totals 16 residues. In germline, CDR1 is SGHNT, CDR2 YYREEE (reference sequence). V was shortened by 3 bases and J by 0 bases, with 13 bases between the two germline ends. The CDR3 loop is CASSSAGVRSGNTIYF. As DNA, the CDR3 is TGTGCCAGCAGCTCGGCCGGGGTCCGCTCTGGAAACACCATATATTTT.

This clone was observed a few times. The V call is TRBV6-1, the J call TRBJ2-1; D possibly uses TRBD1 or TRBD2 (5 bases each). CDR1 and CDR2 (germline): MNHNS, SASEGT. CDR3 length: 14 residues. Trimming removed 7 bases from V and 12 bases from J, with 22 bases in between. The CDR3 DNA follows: TGTGCCAGCAATCAAGGGGAGCCCTGGCGGGTGCAGTTCTTC. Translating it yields CASNQGEPWRVQFF.

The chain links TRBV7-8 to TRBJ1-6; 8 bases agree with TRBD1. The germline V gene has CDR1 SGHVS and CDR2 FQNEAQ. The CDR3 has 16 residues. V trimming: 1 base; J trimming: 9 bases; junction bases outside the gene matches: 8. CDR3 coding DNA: TGTGCCAGCAGCTTAGGAACAGGGGGTGTTGGTTCACCCCTCCACTTT. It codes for CASSLGTGGVGSPLHF.

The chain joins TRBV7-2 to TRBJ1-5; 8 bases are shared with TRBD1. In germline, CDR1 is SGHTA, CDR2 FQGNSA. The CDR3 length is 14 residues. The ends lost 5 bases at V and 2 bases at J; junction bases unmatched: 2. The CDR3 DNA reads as TGTGCCAGCAGCGCGACAGGGGGCAATCAGCCCCAGCATTTT. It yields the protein CASSATGGNQPQHF.

The CDR3 DNA reads TGCAGCGTGGACCTATGGAGCGGGAACCCCTACAATGAGCAGTTCTTC. This translates into CSVDLWSGNPYNEQFF. This chain connects TRBV29-1 to TRBJ2-1, with TRBD2 matching 7 bases. V shed 6 bases, J shed 2 bases, and the junction held 13 bases outside the gene matches. This CDR3 spans 16 amino acids. Germline V lookup: CDR1 SQVTM, CDR2 ANQGSEA.

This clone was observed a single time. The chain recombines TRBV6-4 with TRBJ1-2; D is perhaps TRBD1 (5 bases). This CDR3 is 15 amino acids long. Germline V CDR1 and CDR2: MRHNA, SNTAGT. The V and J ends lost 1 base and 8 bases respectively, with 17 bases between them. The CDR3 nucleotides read TGTGCCAGCAGTGACTTGGGGACGGACGTCGACGGCTACACCTTC. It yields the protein CASSDLGTDVDGYTF.

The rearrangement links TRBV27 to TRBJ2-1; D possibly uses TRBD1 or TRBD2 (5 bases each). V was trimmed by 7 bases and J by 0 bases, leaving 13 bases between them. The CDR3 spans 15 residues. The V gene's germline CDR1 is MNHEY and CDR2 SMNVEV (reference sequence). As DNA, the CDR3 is TGTGCCAGCAAGGTCCCCGGGGCCTCCTACAATGAGCAGTTCTTC. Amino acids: CASKVPGASYNEQFF.

The CDR3 sequence is CASSAVYEVDGYTF. As DNA, the CDR3 is TGTGCCAGCAGTGCCGTTTATGAGGTGGATGGCTACACCTTC. This chain links TRBV25-1 with TRBJ1-2; no clear D. Germline V gives CDR1 MGHDK, CDR2 SYGVNS. The CDR3 has 14 residues. The V end lost 4 bases, the J end lost 6 bases, and 15 bases lay between the germline ends.

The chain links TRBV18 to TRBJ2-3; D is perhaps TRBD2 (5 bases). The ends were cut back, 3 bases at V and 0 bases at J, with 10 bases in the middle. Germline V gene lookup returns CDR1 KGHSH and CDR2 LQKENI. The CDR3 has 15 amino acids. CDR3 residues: CASSPTGSSTDTQYF. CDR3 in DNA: TGTGCCAGCTCACCCACGGGGTCTAGCACAGATACGCAGTATTTT.

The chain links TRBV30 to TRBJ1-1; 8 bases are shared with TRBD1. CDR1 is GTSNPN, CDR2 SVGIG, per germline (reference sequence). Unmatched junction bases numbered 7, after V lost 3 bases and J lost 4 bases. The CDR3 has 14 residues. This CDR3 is CAWSAAGGRTEAFF. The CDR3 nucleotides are TGTGCCTGGAGCGCCGCAGGGGGCCGCACTGAAGCTTTCTTT.

The CDR3 protein is CASNYWYSNQPQHF. The CDR3 nucleotides read TGTGCCAGCAACTACTGGTATAGCAATCAGCCCCAGCATTTT. This chain connects TRBV6-4 to TRBJ1-5; D remains unclear. The CDR3 has 14 amino acids. Germline CDR1 is MRHNA and CDR2 is SNTAGT. V was trimmed by 7 bases and J by 0 bases, leaving 10 bases between them.

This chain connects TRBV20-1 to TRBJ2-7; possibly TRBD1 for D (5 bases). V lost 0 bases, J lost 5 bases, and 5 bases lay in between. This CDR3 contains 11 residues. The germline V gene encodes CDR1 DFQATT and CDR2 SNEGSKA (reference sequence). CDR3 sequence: CSARDRDEQYF. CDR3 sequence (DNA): TGCAGTGCTAGAGACAGGGACGAGCAGTACTTC.

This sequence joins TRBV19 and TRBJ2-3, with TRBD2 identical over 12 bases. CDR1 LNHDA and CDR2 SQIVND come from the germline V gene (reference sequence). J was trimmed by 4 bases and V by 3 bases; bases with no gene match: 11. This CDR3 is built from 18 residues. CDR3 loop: CASSIRRLAGEVADTQYF. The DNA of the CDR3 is TGTGCCAGTAGTATCCGCCGACTAGCGGGAGAAGTGGCAGATACGCAGTATTTT.

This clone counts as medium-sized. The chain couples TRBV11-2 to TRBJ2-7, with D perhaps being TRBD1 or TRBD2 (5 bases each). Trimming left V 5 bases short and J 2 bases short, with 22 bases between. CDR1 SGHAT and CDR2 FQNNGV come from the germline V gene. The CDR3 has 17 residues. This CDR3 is CASSPYPGAASTYEQYF. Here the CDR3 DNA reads TGTGCCAGCAGCCCCTATCCCGGGGCGGCCTCCACCTACGAGCAGTACTTC. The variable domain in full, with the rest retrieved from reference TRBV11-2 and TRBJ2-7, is EAGVAQSPRYKIIEKRQSVAFWCNPISGHATLYWYQQILGQGPKLLIQFQNNGVVDDSQLPKDRFSAERLKGVDSTLKIQPAKLEDSAVYLCASSPYPGAASTYEQYFGPGTRLTVT.

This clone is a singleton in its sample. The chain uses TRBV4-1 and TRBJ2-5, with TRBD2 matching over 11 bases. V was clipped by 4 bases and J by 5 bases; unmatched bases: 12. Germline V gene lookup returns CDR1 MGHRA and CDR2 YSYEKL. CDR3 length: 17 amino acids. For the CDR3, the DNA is TGCGCCAGCAGCCTCCCTCTAGCGGGAGGAGGTGCGGAGACCCAGTACTTC. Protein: CASSLPLAGGGAETQYF.

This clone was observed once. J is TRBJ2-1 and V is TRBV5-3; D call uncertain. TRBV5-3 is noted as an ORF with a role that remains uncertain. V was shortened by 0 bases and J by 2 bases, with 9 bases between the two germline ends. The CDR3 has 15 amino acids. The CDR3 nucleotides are TGTGCCAGAAGCTTGGGAGGCCCCCCCTACAATGAGCAGTTCTTC. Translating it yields CARSLGGPPYNEQFF.

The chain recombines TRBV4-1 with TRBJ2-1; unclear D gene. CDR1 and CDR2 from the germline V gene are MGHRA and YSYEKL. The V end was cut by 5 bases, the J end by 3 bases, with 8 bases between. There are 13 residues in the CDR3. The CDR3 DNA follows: TGCGCCAGCAGCGGGCTATTCTACAATGAGCAGTTCTTC. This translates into CASSGLFYNEQFF.

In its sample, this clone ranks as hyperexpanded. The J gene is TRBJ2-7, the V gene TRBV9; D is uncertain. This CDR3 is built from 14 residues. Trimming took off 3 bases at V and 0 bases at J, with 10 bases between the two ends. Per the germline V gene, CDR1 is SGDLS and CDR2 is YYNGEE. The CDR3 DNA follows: TGTGCCAGCAGCGCGCAAGAAATCTCCTACGAGCAGTACTTC. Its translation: CASSAQEISYEQYF.

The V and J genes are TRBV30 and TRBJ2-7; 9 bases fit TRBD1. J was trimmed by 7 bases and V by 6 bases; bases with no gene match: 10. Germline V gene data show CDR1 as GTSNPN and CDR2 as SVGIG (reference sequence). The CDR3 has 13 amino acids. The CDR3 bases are TGTGCCTGTCACCGGGACAGGGTAAAGGAGCAGTACTTC. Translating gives CACHRDRVKEQYF.

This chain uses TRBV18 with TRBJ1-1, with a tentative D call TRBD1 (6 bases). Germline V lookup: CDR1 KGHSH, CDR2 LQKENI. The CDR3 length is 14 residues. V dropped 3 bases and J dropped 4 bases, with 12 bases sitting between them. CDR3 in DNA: TGTGCCAGCTCACCCCTCCCAGGGGCCACTGAAGCTTTCTTT. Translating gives CASSPLPGATEAFF.

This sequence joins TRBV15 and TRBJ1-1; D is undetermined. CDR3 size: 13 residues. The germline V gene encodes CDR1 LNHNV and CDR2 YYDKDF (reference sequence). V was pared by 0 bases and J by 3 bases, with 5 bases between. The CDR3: CATSRDSHTEAFF. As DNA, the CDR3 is TGTGCCACCAGCAGAGACAGTCACACTGAAGCTTTCTTT.

The CDR3 DNA sequence: TGTGCCAGCAGCCCGCCCGGACAGTTCTATGGCTACACCTTC. This codes for CASSPPGQFYGYTF. The V and J genes are TRBV6-5 and TRBJ1-2, with a weak D call TRBD1 (6 bases). CDR3 length: 14 amino acids. The V end lost 6 bases, the J end lost 4 bases, and 15 bases lay between the germline ends. Germline V gene lookup returns CDR1 MNHEY and CDR2 SVGAGI.

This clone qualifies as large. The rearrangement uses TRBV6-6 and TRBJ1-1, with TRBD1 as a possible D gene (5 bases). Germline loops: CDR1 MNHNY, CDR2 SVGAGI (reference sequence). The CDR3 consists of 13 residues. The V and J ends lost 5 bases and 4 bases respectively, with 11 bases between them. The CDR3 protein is CASSDVGRTEAFF. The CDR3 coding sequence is TGTGCCAGCAGTGATGTGGGACGCACTGAAGCTTTCTTT.

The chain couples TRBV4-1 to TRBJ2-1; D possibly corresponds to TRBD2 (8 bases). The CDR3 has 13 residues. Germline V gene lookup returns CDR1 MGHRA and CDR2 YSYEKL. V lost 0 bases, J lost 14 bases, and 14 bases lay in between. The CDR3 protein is CASSQDRGREEFF. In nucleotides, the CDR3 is TGCGCCAGCAGCCAAGATAGGGGGCGGGAGGAGTTCTTC.